The entry below describes one TCR beta chain. The antigen is not known. The CDR3 consists of 16 residues. The V end lost 5 bases, the J end lost 1 base, and 16 bases lay between the germline ends. Germline V gene sequence: CDR1 SEHNR, CDR2 FQNEAQ (reference sequence). This sample was taken from a study of T cells after yellow fever vaccination. Study-level results: Just a small share of clonotypes turned up in the CD4 compartment as well as the CD8 compartment.

A 5'RACE template-switching step, the method used to make TCR cDNA, added a universal primer site and UMIs. TCRdb reprocessed the 5' RACE reads with MiXCR, giving one entry per CDR3 protein. The sample carries some 320,000 distinct CDR3 sequences, roughly 10% recorded once. The source is a man in his late teens or twenties who received the YFV17D yellow fever vaccine. The material was CD4+ T cells sorted from PBMCs, obtained 45 days after the yellow fever booster vaccination. V is TRBV7-9 and J is TRBJ2-3; D tentatively reads TRBD1 or TRBD2 (6 bases each). The CDR3 protein is CASSPWLEGGTDTQYF. The CDR3 DNA sequence: TGTGCCAGCAGCCCCTGGCTGGAGGGGGGCACAGATACGCAGTATTTT.